This T cell receptor (beta chain) originates from a study of blood T cells in healthy people across ages. General study points: Unsorted PBMCs prevented conclusive naive versus antigen-experienced comparison. Unknown donor CMV status possibly confounded expanded clonotype changes.

Regarding this clonotype: What it binds is unknown.

Sample-barcoded 5' priming and a J-beta primer mix drove a second PCR of roughly 6 to 12 cycles. Each sample yielded at least 3 million CDR3-containing paired-end reads. TCRdb called the 5' RACE reads again in MiXCR, with one record for every CDR3 protein. The sample lists 650,000 to 800,000 distinct CDR3 sequences, around 43% occurring once. The CDR3 has 17 residues. V lost 0 bases to trimming and J lost 5 bases, with 17 bases between them. Germline V gives CDR1 LNHNV, CDR2 YYDKDF (reference sequence). Investigators took about 9.1 milliliters of peripheral blood from every donor. The chain has TRBV15 and TRBJ2-1, with TRBD1 as a possible D gene (6 bases). This receptor was identified in a man aged 55-75 years in good health. Sequencing input: blood. DNA of the CDR3: TGTGCCACCAGCAGAGAAGGGGGTAAAGCGCAAAACAATGAGCAGTTCTTC. Amino acids: CATSREGGKAQNNEQFF.